This entry concerns a single T cell receptor beta chain. The antigen is not known. Carried by the TCR beta cDNA libraries were unique molecular identifiers. Starting from roughly 1 to 10 million T cells, the study yielded roughly 0.5 million cDNA molecules. MiXCR, applied by TCRdb to the PCR reads, yields one record per CDR3 protein. The table has hundreds of thousands of distinct CDR3 sequences, approximately 53% seen once; the top ten hold 4.6%. The data derive from a study of post-analysis software for immune sequencing data. Study-wide results and caveats: TRBV5-6, TRBV5-1 and TRBV20-1 belonged to a set of a handful of TRBV segments that were more frequent in patients than controls. Samples from one preparation batch, clustered by F measure, grouped strongly together.

In germline, CDR1 is SNHLY, CDR2 FYNNEI. The germline V and J ends were trimmed by 4 bases and 6 bases, with 13 bases remaining between them. The CDR3 spans 14 residues. The clonotype originates from a girl under 18 with multiple sclerosis. This chain joins TRBV2 and TRBJ2-4; D gene unclear. The sample was blood. The CDR3 DNA reads TGTGCCAGCAGTGGCCAGCCCCCGCGAAACATTCAGTACTTC. As protein: CASSGQPPRNIQYF.